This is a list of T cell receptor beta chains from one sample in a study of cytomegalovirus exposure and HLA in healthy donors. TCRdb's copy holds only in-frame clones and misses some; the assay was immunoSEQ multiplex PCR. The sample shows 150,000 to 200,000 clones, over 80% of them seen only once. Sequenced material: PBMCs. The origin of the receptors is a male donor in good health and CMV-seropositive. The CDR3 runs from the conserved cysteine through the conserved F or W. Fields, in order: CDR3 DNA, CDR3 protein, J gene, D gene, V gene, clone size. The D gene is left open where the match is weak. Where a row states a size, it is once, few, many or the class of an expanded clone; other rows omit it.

TGTGCCAGCAGCTCCCAAGCGGAGACGTACCAAGAGACCCAGTACTTC | CASSSQAETYQETQYF | TRBJ2-5 | - | TRBV7-4 | -
TGTGCCAGCAGCACTCTCGGGACAGACGCTAACTATGGCTACACCTTC | CASSTLGTDANYGYTF | TRBJ1-2 | TRBD1 | TRBV5-5 | -
TGCGCCAGCAGCCACTCGGACAGGGGAAACAATCAGCCCCAGCATTTT | CASSHSDRGNNQPQHF | TRBJ1-5 | TRBD1 | TRBV4-1 | -
TGCGCCAGCAGCTTGGGACAGGGCCTATTCTATGGCTACACCTTC | CASSLGQGLFYGYTF | TRBJ1-2 | TRBD1 | TRBV5-1 | -
TGTGCCAGCTCATTGAAAGGACTCAACACCGGGGAGCTGTTTTTT | CASSLKGLNTGELFF | TRBJ2-2 | - | TRBV18 | -
TGTTCCAGCAGCTTAGGGGGACAAATGAACACTGAAGCTTTCTTT | CSSSLGGQMNTEAFF | TRBJ1-1 | - | TRBV7-9 | -
TGTGCCAGTAGTCCGCTAATAGCGGGAGGGCCGAGAACCTACGAGCAGTACTTC | CASSPLIAGGPRTYEQYF | TRBJ2-7 | TRBD2 | TRBV19 | -
TGCGCCAGCAGTGGGACAGGGGGTTCACCCCTCCACTTT | CASSGTGGSPLHF | TRBJ1-6 | TRBD1 | TRBV10-2 | -
TGTGCCAGCACGGAGGCCCCCCTCTATGGCTACACCTTC | CASTEAPLYGYTF | TRBJ1-2 | - | TRBV28 | -
TGTGCCTGGAGTGTACATCGGCGGCAGCCGGCCCAGCATTTT | CAWSVHRRQPAQHF | TRBJ1-5 | - | TRBV30 | few
TGTGCCAGCAGCTTAGGGGACAGCAATGGCTACACCTTC | CASSLGDSNGYTF | TRBJ1-2 | TRBD1 | TRBV7-6 | -
TGTGCCAGCAGTTCGATCCTTGGGACAGGGGGTCAGCCCCAGCATTTT | CASSSILGTGGQPQHF | TRBJ1-5 | TRBD1 | TRBV27 | -
TGTGCCAGCAGCTTGCTAGGGACTGGCGAGCAGTACTTC | CASSLLGTGEQYF | TRBJ2-7 | - | TRBV13 | -
TGTGCCAGCAGCTTGGCCGGGACAGGGGGCCGTACGCAGTATTTT | CASSLAGTGGRTQYF | TRBJ2-3 | TRBD1 | TRBV5-6 | -
TGTGCCAGCAGCTTTGGGACAGGATACGAGCAGTACTTC | CASSFGTGYEQYF | TRBJ2-7 | TRBD1 | TRBV13 | few
TGCAGTGCTAGTCTTGCGAGGGAGCAGTACTTC | CSASLAREQYF | TRBJ2-7 | - | TRBV20-1 | -
TGTGCCAGCAGCTTACCCTCGGACAGGGTAGGGTATGGCTACACCTTC | CASSLPSDRVGYGYTF | TRBJ1-2 | TRBD1 | TRBV7-8 | -
TGTGCCAGCAGCTTGCGACTAGCGGGAGGAGTTCGCGGTGAGCAGTTCTTC | CASSLRLAGGVRGEQFF | TRBJ2-1 | TRBD2 | TRBV5-6 | once
TGTGCCAGCAGTTTGGGAGGGACAGGGCCTTACGAGCAGTATTTC | CASSLGGTGPYEQYF | TRBJ2-7 | TRBD1 | TRBV28 | -
TGTGCCAGCAGCTATTGGACAGGAACCGCCGGCTACACCTTC | CASSYWTGTAGYTF | TRBJ1-2 | TRBD1 | TRBV7-2 | -
TGTGCCAGCAGCTTAGCCGGAAGGACAGGAGACGGAAACACCATATATTTT | CASSLAGRTGDGNTIYF | TRBJ1-3 | TRBD1 | TRBV7-2 | -
TGTGCCAGCAGCGCGGGGGGACTAGCGGAAATAAACTACGAGCAGTACTTC | CASSAGGLAEINYEQYF | TRBJ2-7 | TRBD2 | TRBV9 | -
TGTGCCAGCAGCCTACCTCAGACAGGGGGGAATGAAAAACTGTTTTTT | CASSLPQTGGNEKLFF | TRBJ1-4 | TRBD1 | TRBV6-6 | -
TGTGCCAGCAGTGCCGTGACTAGGAACACTGAAGCTTTCTTT | CASSAVTRNTEAFF | TRBJ1-1 | - | TRBV27 | -
TGTGCCAGCAGAGAGACAGGCATGAACACTGAAGCTTTCTTT | CASRETGMNTEAFF | TRBJ1-1 | - | TRBV5-4 | -
TGTGCCAGCAGCCATGTCAAGGGACTAGCAGGCAATGAGCAGTTCTTC | CASSHVKGLAGNEQFF | TRBJ2-1 | TRBD2 | TRBV4-2 | -
TGTGCCAGCAGCTTAGCCCAACCTGGGGCTAGCGGGGGGGATACGCAGTATTTT | CASSLAQPGASGGDTQYF | TRBJ2-3 | TRBD2 | TRBV7-6 | -
TGTGCCAGCAGCCCTAGCGGGAGTGGTGAGACCCAGTACTTC | CASSPSGSGETQYF | TRBJ2-5 | TRBD2 | TRBV28 | -
TGTGCCAGCAGTTACTCGAGTAACGGGGGAATGCCTCACACCTTC | CASSYSSNGGMPHTF | TRBJ1-2 | - | TRBV6-5 | -
TGTGCCAGCAGTCCCCCCCAGGGACAGACAACCGGGGAGCTGTTTTTT | CASSPPQGQTTGELFF | TRBJ2-2 | TRBD1 | TRBV25-1 | -
TGTGCCAGCAGCCCAGGTGAGGGGGCGGCTAGCTCCTACGAGCAGTACTTC | CASSPGEGAASSYEQYF | TRBJ2-7 | TRBD1 | TRBV7-8 | -
TGTGCCAGCAGTGAAAGTGGTACACGTGAAAAACTGTTTTTT | CASSESGTREKLFF | TRBJ1-4 | - | TRBV2 | -
TGCGCCAGCCGCAAAACCCACGGGTTTCAAGAGACCCAGTACTTC | CASRKTHGFQETQYF | TRBJ2-5 | - | TRBV5-1 | once